The present T cell receptor (beta chain) was sequenced within a study of low-dose radiotherapy and immunotherapy resistance in tumors. Whole-study context: Members of Cohort 2 were treated with 1 Gy per fraction every two weeks; their total was 13 Gy over 26 weeks.

Ten or more counts support this clonotype. One end of the junction is discordant with germline, which a read error may explain. Alpha and beta chains were covered, as first-strand cDNA relied on TRAV- and TRBV-specific primers. Over about 19 PCR cycles, TCRs were amplified from a constant-region primer and V-primer adapter. A single record per CDR3 protein comes from TCRdb applying MiXCR to the reads. The data hold around 68,000 distinct CDR3 sequences, with about 30% observed a single time. This CDR3 has 12 amino acids. The germline V gene has CDR1 DFQATT and CDR2 SNEGSKA (reference sequence). Described time point: before trial treatment.

Sequencing was performed on PBMCs, taken before treatment. The TCR sequence derives from a male donor with rectosigmoid adenocarcinoma. The chain carries TRBV20-1 and TRBJ1-2; D remains ambiguous. CDR3 in amino acids: CSARDDILASLF. The DNA of the CDR3 is TGCAGTGCTAGAGACGACATCCTGGCTTCTCTCTTC.